A selection of T cell receptor beta chains follows, all from one sample in a study of T cell responses to AZD1222 COVID-19 vaccine. Clones were read by immunoSEQ multiplex PCR, and TCRdb kept only the in-frame ones, dropping some. The sample lists about 76,000 clones, nearly 90% occurring once. This specimen was peripheral blood, taken on day 0 of AZD1222 vaccination. The receptors here all came from an adult in good health. CDR3s leave out the opening cysteine and the closing phenylalanine or tryptophan. Fields, in order: V gene, CDR3 protein.

>TRBV28
ASSSFRDQDYGQY
>TRBV5-1
ASSGGTGPNTEAF
>TRBV7-2
ASSPIGQGHNEQF
>TRBV27
ASSFIGRGFYGYT
>TRBV6-2/TRBV6-3
ASSYTRALPRPQH
>TRBV19
ASSMGEPGLDNEQF
>TRBV19
ANPQGIRAGNTIY
>TRBV30
AWHRDSASNQPQH
>TRBV7-2
ASSLAPTGYEQY
>TRBV10-3
AISESGQRNTEAF
>TRBV5-4
ASSLAGRVTGNTIY
>TRBV6-5
ASTLDPYNEQF
>TRBV6-4
ATLGRNYEQY
>TRBV25-1
ASSELGGDVYNEQF
>TRBV4-1
ASSPAGEGREQY
>TRBV25-1
ASSESWGNSPLH
>TRBV5-6
ASSLGGGTEAF
>TRBV27
ASSSNLGLAGGNEQY
>TRBV7-3
ASSFSRDTQY
>TRBV7-8
ASSIQIPRGGEKLF
>TRBV28
ASTQKGFLDTQY
>TRBV6-4
ASSDSADPRETQY
>TRBV12-3/TRBV12-4
ASTRTFGETQY
>TRBV27
ASGRQGRSYNSPLH
>TRBV5-1
ASSSGLAGQGTGELF
>TRBV30
AWTVGAGTYEQY
>TRBV14
ASSQAVASQF
>TRBV6-2/TRBV6-3
ASSYSKGGGLGERLYEQF
>TRBV6-5
ASREPGGPRGIQY
>TRBV9
ASSVYGGRSTDTQY
>TRBV18
ASSWDRDVYNSPLH
>TRBV15
ATSRGGSSYNEQF
>TRBV27
ASRMTNTGELF
>TRBV5-4
ASSLGLAGVRDTGELF
>TRBV27
ASSPGGAPETQY
>TRBV6-5
ASTPPLGNTIY
>TRBV6-5
ASSKQGAGELF
>TRBV3-1/TRBV3-2
ASSQVGQGEQF
>TRBV3-1/TRBV3-2
ASSQIPGPQETQY
>TRBV4-2
ASSPDRGRINTEAF
>TRBV5-1
ASSDHSGRRTDTQY